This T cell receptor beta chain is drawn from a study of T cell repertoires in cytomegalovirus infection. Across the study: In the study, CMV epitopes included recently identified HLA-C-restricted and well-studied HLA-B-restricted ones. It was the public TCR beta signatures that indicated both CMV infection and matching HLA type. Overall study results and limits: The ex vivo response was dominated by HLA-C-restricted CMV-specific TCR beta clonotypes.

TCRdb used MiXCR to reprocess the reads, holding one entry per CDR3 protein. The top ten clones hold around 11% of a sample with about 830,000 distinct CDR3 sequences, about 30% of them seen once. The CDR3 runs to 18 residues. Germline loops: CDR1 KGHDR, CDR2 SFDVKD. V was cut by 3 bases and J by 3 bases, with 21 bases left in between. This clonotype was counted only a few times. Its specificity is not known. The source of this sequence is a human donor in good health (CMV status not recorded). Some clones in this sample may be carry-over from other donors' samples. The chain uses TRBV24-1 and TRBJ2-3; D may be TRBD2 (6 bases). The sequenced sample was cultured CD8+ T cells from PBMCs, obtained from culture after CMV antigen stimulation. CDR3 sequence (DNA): TGTGCCACCAGTGATGGGAAGATTGGCGGGGAAGGTACAGATACGCAGTATTTT. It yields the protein CATSDGKIGGEGTDTQYF.